These T cell receptor beta chains were read from a single sample in a study of T cells in Graves' hyperthyroidism and ophthalmopathy. TCRdb reprocessed the multiplex PCR reads with MiXCR, giving one entry per CDR3 protein. The sample carries roughly 500,000 distinct CDR3 sequences, approximately 15% recorded once. The specimen sequenced was blood. Receptors originate from a young woman with Graves' hyperthyroidism that later progressed to Graves' ophthalmopathy. The CDR3 runs from the conserved cysteine through the conserved F or W. D genes are given only for firm matches. Some rows have no size entry. The others give once, few or many, or a class for an expanded clone.

v_call: TRBV5-1; clone_size: many; j_call: TRBJ2-2; d_call: .; cdr3_nt: TGCGCCAGCAGCTGGAAGGACACCGGGGAGCTGTTTTTT; cdr3_aa: CASSWKDTGELFF
v_call: TRBV2; clone_size: many; j_call: TRBJ1-1; d_call: TRBD1; cdr3_nt: TGTGCCAGCAGTGATCGGACAGGGAGGGCTGAAGCTTTCTTT; cdr3_aa: CASSDRTGRAEAFF
v_call: TRBV14; clone_size: few; j_call: TRBJ1-5; d_call: .; cdr3_nt: TGTGCCAGCAGCCAAGCGAGACCCAGGGCGGGCAATCAGCCCCAGCATTTT; cdr3_aa: CASSQARPRAGNQPQHF
v_call: TRBV5-1; clone_size: .; j_call: TRBJ2-3; d_call: TRBD2; cdr3_nt: TGCGCCAGCAGCTCGCAACTAGCGGGAGGGCCCATAGATACGCAGTATTTT; cdr3_aa: CASSSQLAGGPIDTQYF
v_call: TRBV12-3/TRBV12-4; clone_size: many; j_call: TRBJ2-7; d_call: .; cdr3_nt: TGTGCCAGCAGTGTCGAGGGGGACTATCGACTTGGAACCTACGAGCAGTACTTC; cdr3_aa: CASSVEGDYRLGTYEQYF
v_call: TRBV5-5; clone_size: .; j_call: TRBJ1-1; d_call: .; cdr3_nt: TGTGCCAGCAGCTTGTCTCTGGGCCCTACCTGGACGAACACTGAAGCTTTCTTT; cdr3_aa: CASSLSLGPTWTNTEAFF
v_call: TRBV19; clone_size: few; j_call: TRBJ2-1; d_call: .; cdr3_nt: TGTGCCAGTAGTCACACGAGGAGCTCCTACAATGAGCAGTTCTTC; cdr3_aa: CASSHTRSSYNEQFF
v_call: TRBV24-1; clone_size: many; j_call: TRBJ1-2; d_call: .; cdr3_nt: TGTGCCACCAGTGGTCCAGCGGGAGGCTACACCTTC; cdr3_aa: CATSGPAGGYTF
v_call: TRBV18; clone_size: many; j_call: TRBJ2-1; d_call: TRBD2; cdr3_nt: TGTGCCAGCTCACCAGGCCTAGCGGGATTGAGTGAGCAGTTCTTC; cdr3_aa: CASSPGLAGLSEQFF
v_call: TRBV20-1; clone_size: many; j_call: TRBJ2-5; d_call: .; cdr3_nt: TGCAGTGCTCGAGGGGGGAGGAGGGATGTCGAGACCCAGTACTTC; cdr3_aa: CSARGGRRDVETQYF
v_call: TRBV10-3; clone_size: few; j_call: TRBJ2-7; d_call: TRBD2; cdr3_nt: TGTGCCATCAGTGTAGGGCTAGCGGGAGTTGAGCAGTACTTC; cdr3_aa: CAISVGLAGVEQYF
v_call: TRBV6-1; clone_size: .; j_call: TRBJ2-7; d_call: TRBD1; cdr3_nt: TGTGCCAGCACGAGGACAGGGGAGAACGAGCAGTACTTC; cdr3_aa: CASTRTGENEQYF
v_call: TRBV28; clone_size: many; j_call: TRBJ2-1; d_call: .; cdr3_nt: TGTGCCAGCAGCCCCCCGGGCGTTATATCCTACAATGAGCAGTTCTTC; cdr3_aa: CASSPPGVISYNEQFF
v_call: TRBV5-1; clone_size: few; j_call: TRBJ1-2; d_call: .; cdr3_nt: TGCGCCAGCAGCTTGAATACGGGTAGTGGCTACACCTTC; cdr3_aa: CASSLNTGSGYTF
v_call: TRBV29-1; clone_size: few; j_call: TRBJ2-5; d_call: .; cdr3_nt: TGCAGCGTTATCTCAGAGGGCAGTACAGGGTTGACCCAGTACTTC; cdr3_aa: CSVISEGSTGLTQYF
v_call: TRBV20-1; clone_size: .; j_call: TRBJ2-2; d_call: .; cdr3_nt: TGCAGTGCTAGTCAGGGCGCCCGATCGAACACCGGGGAGCTGTTTTTT; cdr3_aa: CSASQGARSNTGELFF
v_call: TRBV7-3; clone_size: many; j_call: TRBJ2-5; d_call: TRBD2; cdr3_nt: TGTGCCAGCAGCTTAACTAGCGGGAGAGCGGAGACCCAGTACTTC; cdr3_aa: CASSLTSGRAETQYF
v_call: TRBV5-6; clone_size: many; j_call: TRBJ2-1; d_call: .; cdr3_nt: TGTGCCAGCAGCTTCACCCAGGGGTTGGCGAATGAGCAGTTCTTC; cdr3_aa: CASSFTQGLANEQFF
v_call: TRBV12-5; clone_size: many; j_call: TRBJ2-7; d_call: .; cdr3_nt: TGTGCTAGTGGTTTGGGGCAAACCGACTACGAGCAGTACTTC; cdr3_aa: CASGLGQTDYEQYF
v_call: TRBV9; clone_size: many; j_call: TRBJ1-2; d_call: TRBD1; cdr3_nt: TGTGCCAGCAGCGTATCCGGGACAGATGTCTATGGCTACACCTTC; cdr3_aa: CASSVSGTDVYGYTF
v_call: TRBV6-1; clone_size: many; j_call: TRBJ1-1; d_call: TRBD1; cdr3_nt: TGTGCCAGCACCCCTGGGAAGGGGGCAGAGAACACTGAAGCTTTCTTT; cdr3_aa: CASTPGKGAENTEAFF
v_call: TRBV7-2; clone_size: many; j_call: TRBJ2-1; d_call: .; cdr3_nt: TGTGCCAGCAGCTATCTAGCGACAACACACAATGAGCAGTTCTTC; cdr3_aa: CASSYLATTHNEQFF
v_call: TRBV20-1; clone_size: many; j_call: TRBJ2-7; d_call: TRBD2; cdr3_nt: TGCAGTGCTAGAGTACCTAGCGGGCTGTACGAGCAGTACTTC; cdr3_aa: CSARVPSGLYEQYF
v_call: TRBV20-1; clone_size: many; j_call: TRBJ1-2; d_call: .; cdr3_nt: TGCAGTGCTAGAGATGGGCCCGGGTTTACCAGCTACACCTTC; cdr3_aa: CSARDGPGFTSYTF
v_call: TRBV7-6; clone_size: .; j_call: TRBJ1-1; d_call: TRBD1; cdr3_nt: TGTGCCAGCAGTACTGGGACAGCAGAAGCTTTCTTT; cdr3_aa: CASSTGTAEAFF
v_call: TRBV13; clone_size: few; j_call: TRBJ1-2; d_call: .; cdr3_nt: TGTGCCAGCAGCTTCCTTAACTATCTCTATGGCTACACCTTC; cdr3_aa: CASSFLNYLYGYTF
v_call: TRBV19; clone_size: few; j_call: TRBJ2-5; d_call: .; cdr3_nt: TGTGCCAGTAGTCCCCCTGGGTTCCAAGAGACCCAGTACTTC; cdr3_aa: CASSPPGFQETQYF
v_call: TRBV6-1; clone_size: many; j_call: TRBJ2-1; d_call: .; cdr3_nt: TGTGCCAGCAGATCCGCAGCTGCATACAATGAGCAGTTCTTC; cdr3_aa: CASRSAAAYNEQFF
v_call: TRBV20-1; clone_size: many; j_call: TRBJ2-5; d_call: TRBD2; cdr3_nt: TGCAGTGCTAGAGGCACTCGCGGGCGGACTAGCGGAGAAGAGACCCAGTACTTC; cdr3_aa: CSARGTRGRTSGEETQYF
v_call: TRBV6-2/TRBV6-3; clone_size: .; j_call: TRBJ2-1; d_call: TRBD2; cdr3_nt: TGTGCCAGCAGAATATCTAGCGGGGACTCCTACAATGAGCAGTTCTTC; cdr3_aa: CASRISSGDSYNEQFF
v_call: TRBV20-1; clone_size: .; j_call: TRBJ2-5; d_call: TRBD2; cdr3_nt: TGCAGTGCTAGGGGGGGGGGGAGAGGAGAGACCCAGTACTTC; cdr3_aa: CSARGGGRGETQYF
v_call: TRBV28; clone_size: .; j_call: TRBJ1-2; d_call: .; cdr3_nt: TGTGCCGGCAGTTTCCGAGAGGGCTATGGCTACACCTTC; cdr3_aa: CAGSFREGYGYTF
v_call: TRBV24-1; clone_size: many; j_call: TRBJ1-2; d_call: TRBD1; cdr3_nt: TGTGCCACCAGTGCCGGGACAGGGAACTATGGCTACACCTTC; cdr3_aa: CATSAGTGNYGYTF
v_call: TRBV14; clone_size: .; j_call: TRBJ2-1; d_call: TRBD2; cdr3_nt: TGTGCCAGCAGCCAAGACTCTAGCGGGTACTACAATGAGCAGTTCTTC; cdr3_aa: CASSQDSSGYYNEQFF
v_call: TRBV27; clone_size: many; j_call: TRBJ2-3; d_call: TRBD1; cdr3_nt: TGTGCCAGCAGGCTACGGGACAGCGACACAGATACGCAGTATTTT; cdr3_aa: CASRLRDSDTDTQYF
v_call: TRBV28; clone_size: once; j_call: TRBJ2-5; d_call: TRBD1; cdr3_nt: TGTGCCAGCAGCCCGGGACAGATTACCGCGGAAGAGACCCAGTACTTC; cdr3_aa: CASSPGQITAEETQYF
v_call: TRBV3-1; clone_size: .; j_call: TRBJ1-3; d_call: .; cdr3_nt: TGTGCCAGCAGCCAAGGGCCGGGGCTCTCTGGAAACACCATATATTTT; cdr3_aa: CASSQGPGLSGNTIYF
v_call: TRBV9; clone_size: .; j_call: TRBJ2-1; d_call: TRBD2; cdr3_nt: TGTGCCAGCAGTGCCGATTCCGGACTAGCGTTCTACAATGAGCAGTTCTTC; cdr3_aa: CASSADSGLAFYNEQFF
v_call: TRBV15; clone_size: few; j_call: TRBJ2-2; d_call: .; cdr3_nt: TGTGCCACCAGCAATACCGGGGAGCTGTTTTTT; cdr3_aa: CATSNTGELFF
v_call: TRBV19; clone_size: .; j_call: TRBJ1-3; d_call: .; cdr3_nt: TGTGCCAGTAGGGCCTTGACACCTCTCTCTGGAAACACCATATATTTT; cdr3_aa: CASRALTPLSGNTIYF
v_call: TRBV7-2; clone_size: many; j_call: TRBJ2-7; d_call: TRBD2; cdr3_nt: TGTGCCAGCAGCTCCCCGAATTTGGGGACTAGCGGGAGTTCAGCCTACGAGCAGTACTTC; cdr3_aa: CASSSPNLGTSGSSAYEQYF
v_call: TRBV3-1; clone_size: few; j_call: TRBJ1-2; d_call: TRBD1; cdr3_nt: TGTGCCAGCAGCGAGCGGACAGGCGCCGCCCGTGGCTACACCTTC; cdr3_aa: CASSERTGAARGYTF
v_call: TRBV2; clone_size: many; j_call: TRBJ2-7; d_call: .; cdr3_nt: TGTGCCAGCAGTGAATACGGGGCATCCTACGAGCAGTACTTC; cdr3_aa: CASSEYGASYEQYF
v_call: TRBV27; clone_size: many; j_call: TRBJ1-1; d_call: TRBD1; cdr3_nt: TGTGCCAGCAGCCCACGACAGGGCGAGAACACTGAAGCTTTCTTT; cdr3_aa: CASSPRQGENTEAFF
v_call: TRBV6-1; clone_size: many; j_call: TRBJ2-1; d_call: .; cdr3_nt: TGTGCCAGCAGCCCAGGGTCCAGCTCCTACAATGAGCAGTTCTTC; cdr3_aa: CASSPGSSSYNEQFF
v_call: TRBV30; clone_size: few; j_call: TRBJ1-2; d_call: .; cdr3_nt: TGTGCCTGTCAATTCACCCAGGGAGGTCATGGCTACACCTTC; cdr3_aa: CACQFTQGGHGYTF
v_call: TRBV5-4; clone_size: .; j_call: TRBJ2-1; d_call: .; cdr3_nt: TGTGCCAGCAGTAGGACTATAAGCTCCTACAATGAGCAGTTCTTC; cdr3_aa: CASSRTISSYNEQFF
v_call: TRBV30; clone_size: .; j_call: TRBJ2-3; d_call: .; cdr3_nt: TGTGCCTGGAGTTGGAGCACAGATACGCAGTATTTT; cdr3_aa: CAWSWSTDTQYF
v_call: TRBV9; clone_size: few; j_call: TRBJ1-2; d_call: .; cdr3_nt: TGTGCCAGCAGCGTAGCGGGGGAGAACTATGGCTACACCTTC; cdr3_aa: CASSVAGENYGYTF
v_call: TRBV6-1; clone_size: many; j_call: TRBJ2-5; d_call: TRBD2; cdr3_nt: TGTGCCACGGCCATCCTAGCGGGAGGGGAGACCCAGTACTTC; cdr3_aa: CATAILAGGETQYF
v_call: TRBV27; clone_size: many; j_call: TRBJ1-2; d_call: .; cdr3_nt: TGTGCCAGCAGTTTAGGGCCGGAAGGCTACACCTTC; cdr3_aa: CASSLGPEGYTF
v_call: TRBV12-5; clone_size: .; j_call: TRBJ2-2; d_call: .; cdr3_nt: TGTGCTAGTGGTTTGAGGGGGGGAGGGGCGCATGGCACCGGGGAGCTGTTTTTT; cdr3_aa: CASGLRGGGAHGTGELFF
v_call: TRBV3-1; clone_size: many; j_call: TRBJ2-7; d_call: TRBD2; cdr3_nt: TGTGCCAGCAGCCAGGGACTAGAGCAGTACTTC; cdr3_aa: CASSQGLEQYF
v_call: TRBV10-3; clone_size: many; j_call: TRBJ1-1; d_call: .; cdr3_nt: TGTGCCATCAGTGCTGGTCAGGAAGATGAAGCTTTCTTT; cdr3_aa: CAISAGQEDEAFF